The 20 T cell receptor beta chains below were found in one sample sequenced in a study of OX40 agonist ivuxolimab in advanced cancers. The method behind the library was the immunoSEQ multiplex PCR assay. TCRdb's version of the immuneACCESS table is confined to in-frame rearrangements and falls short of the full clone set. An unresolved V gene accounts for under half of the shortfall where checked; the remainder is of unknown origin. The sample contains 25,000 to 30,000 clones, approximately 83% of them found a single time. Approximately 16% of the sample is taken by the ten largest. The sample consisted of CD4+ or CD8+ T cells sorted from blood, taken in a trial of the OX40 agonist ivuxolimab. The origin of the receptors is an adult with an advanced solid tumor such as melanoma, head and neck, liver or kidney cancer.

J is TRBJ1-1 and V is TRBV19; the D gene is possibly TRBD1 (6 bases). CDR1 and CDR2 from the germline V gene are LNHDA and SQIVND (reference sequence). The CDR3 contains 16 residues. V lost 4 bases, J lost 2 bases, and 17 bases lay in between. CDR3 amino acids: CASSTTGLGLNTEAFF. As DNA, the CDR3 is TGTGCCAGTAGTACTACAGGGTTAGGCCTTAACACTGAAGCTTTCTTT.

The chain recombines TRBV9 with TRBJ2-1; TRBD2 is a possible D gene (7 bases). This CDR3 has 15 residues. Trimming removed 4 bases from V and 3 bases from J, with 14 bases in between. Germline CDR1 reads SGDLS; CDR2 reads YYNGEE. The CDR3 DNA is TGTGCCAGCAGCCCGAGGGGGGGAGACTACAATGAGCAGTTCTTC. Encoded protein: CASSPRGGDYNEQFF.

The J gene is TRBJ2-1, the V gene TRBV28; either TRBD1 or TRBD2 may fit D (5 bases each). The germline gives CDR1 MDHEN, CDR2 SYDVKM. Trimming removed 3 bases at V and 3 bases at J, with 9 bases between. The CDR3 consists of 14 residues. The CDR3: CASSLGDFYNEQFF. The CDR3 DNA reads as TGTGCCAGCAGTTTGGGGGATTTCTACAATGAGCAGTTCTTC.

This sequence joins TRBV5-1 and TRBJ1-5; D is ambiguous. Germline-derived CDR1 and CDR2 are SGHRS and YFSETQ. V was pared by 2 bases and J by 2 bases, with 5 bases between. CDR3 length equals 13 residues. CDR3 in amino acids: CASSLVGNQPQHF. As DNA, the CDR3 is TGCGCCAGCAGCTTAGTGGGCAATCAGCCCCAGCATTTT.

The rearrangement uses TRBV27 and TRBJ1-2, with TRBD1 as a possible D gene (6 bases). The CDR3 sequence is 13 residues long. Germline V gene sequence: CDR1 MNHEY, CDR2 SMNVEV (reference sequence). V was trimmed by 5 bases and J by 8 bases, leaving 15 bases between them. Here the CDR3 reads CASSTGGAGGYTF. CDR3 DNA sequence: TGTGCCAGCAGTACTGGGGGGGCCGGAGGCTACACCTTC.

This chain links TRBV7-9 with TRBJ2-1, with 10 bases aligning to TRBD2. The germline V gene has CDR1 SEHNR and CDR2 FQNEAQ (reference sequence). This CDR3 region has 13 residues. V shed 4 bases, J shed 8 bases, and the junction held 2 bases outside the gene matches. CDR3: CASSSGLADEQFF. DNA of the CDR3: TGTGCCAGCAGCTCCGGACTAGCGGATGAGCAGTTCTTC. The full variable domain, in which reference TRBV7-9 and TRBJ2-1 provide the parts outside the CDR3, is DTGVSQNPRHKITKRGQNVTFRCDPISEHNRLYWYRQTLGQGPEFLTYFQNEAQLEKSRLLSDRFSAERPKGSFSTLEIQRTEQGDSAMYLCASSSGLADEQFFGPGTRLTVL.

The chain uses TRBV6-5 and TRBJ2-1; no firm D call. Germline loops: CDR1 MNHEY, CDR2 SVGAGI. There are 11 residues in the CDR3. V was shortened by 0 bases and J by 6 bases, with 0 bases between the two germline ends. CDR3 bases: TGTGCCAGCAGTTACTCCAATGAGCAGTTCTTC. Translated: CASSYSNEQFF.

The chain has TRBV21-1 and TRBJ2-7; TRBD2 reflects the table's D call only, with no check against the DNA. TRBV21-1 is listed as a pseudogene. This CDR3 region has 15 residues. CDR3 region: CASSKLREDGYEQYF. CDR3 DNA: TGTGCCAGCAGCAAACTCCGGGAGGATGGGTACGAGCAGTACTTC.

V and J are TRBV13 and TRBJ1-6, with unresolved D. Trimming removed 2 bases from V and 3 bases from J, with 8 bases in between. Germline V gives CDR1 PRHDT, CDR2 FYEKMQ (reference sequence). The length of the CDR3 is 15 residues. The CDR3 DNA sequence: TGTGCCAGCAGCTTAAGTAGACTCTATAATTCACCCCTCCACTTT. It codes for CASSLSRLYNSPLHF. Combining the CDR3 with reference TRBV13 and TRBJ1-6 gives the whole variable domain AAGVIQSPRHLIKEKRETATLKCYPIPRHDTVYWYQQGPGQDPQFLISFYEKMQSDKGSIPDRFSAQQFSDYHSELNMSSLELGDSALYFCASSLSRLYNSPLHFGNGTRLTVT.

The CDR3 here is CASSIPDRSTDTQYF. As DNA, the CDR3 is TGTGCCAGTAGTATACCTGACAGGAGCACAGATACGCAGTATTTT. V and J are TRBV19 and TRBJ2-3; D possibly corresponds to TRBD1 (6 bases). The CDR3 covers 15 residues. Trimming removed 2 bases at V and 0 bases at J, with 9 bases between. Germline CDR1 LNHDA, CDR2 SQIVND (reference sequence).

J is TRBJ1-5 and V is TRBV5-1, with D maybe TRBD1 (5 bases). With 0 bases removed from V and 7 bases from J, the gap between germline ends came to 8 bases. The CDR3 extends over 13 amino acids. Germline V lookup: CDR1 SGHRS, CDR2 YFSETQ. The CDR3 loop reads CASSLAGSQPQHF. In DNA, the CDR3 is TGCGCCAGCAGCTTGGCAGGGAGCCAGCCCCAGCATTTT.

In DNA, the CDR3 is TGTGCCAGCAGCTTCACAGGGGCACAAACCTACGAGCAGTACTTC. This gives the protein CASSFTGAQTYEQYF. The chain joins TRBV7-2 to TRBJ2-7; 7 bases are shared with TRBD1. J lost 2 bases, V lost 3 bases, and 7 bases had no gene match. The CDR3 is made up of 15 amino acids. Germline assignment: CDR1 SGHTA and CDR2 FQGNSA.

V usage is TRBV18 and J usage is TRBJ2-5; TRBD1 aligns across 9 bases. J gave up 3 bases and V 3 bases, and 8 bases lay outside the gene matches. The germline V gene has CDR1 KGHSH and CDR2 LQKENI. There are 16 residues in the CDR3. CDR3 in amino acids: CASSPTQGASKETQYF. The CDR3 nucleotides read TGTGCCAGCTCACCTACACAGGGGGCTAGTAAAGAGACCCAGTACTTC.

V is TRBV28 and J is TRBJ2-7, with D unclear. The CDR3 is made up of 15 amino acids. Germline loops: CDR1 MDHEN, CDR2 SYDVKM. V lost 6 bases to trimming and J lost 3 bases, with 18 bases between them. The chain's CDR3 is CASSPRKGKGYEQYF. CDR3 bases: TGTGCCAGCAGCCCCAGAAAAGGAAAGGGCTACGAGCAGTACTTC.

For this clone: The same CDR3 can be traced to other DNA sequences in this sample. V and J are TRBV2 and TRBJ2-2; the D gene is possibly TRBD1 (5 bases). In germline, CDR1 is SNHLY, CDR2 FYNNEI. The ends were cut back, 6 bases at V and 6 bases at J, with 17 bases in the middle. CDR3 length: 15 residues. CDR3 DNA sequence: TGTGCCAGCAGCCGGCGGTCATCAGGGCCCGGGGAGCTGTTTTTT. Encoded protein: CASSRRSSGPGELFF.

The chain is built from TRBV19 and TRBJ1-2; no firm D call. Trimming cost V 7 bases and J 4 bases, with 13 bases left between them. This CDR3 comprises 13 residues. CDR1 is LNHDA and CDR2 is SQIVND in the germline V gene (reference sequence). The CDR3 here is CASTPISGYGYTF. In nucleotides, the CDR3 is TGTGCCAGTACCCCCATAAGCGGCTATGGCTACACCTTC.

The rearrangement uses TRBV5-4 and TRBJ2-2, with TRBD2 as a possible D gene (6 bases). Trimming shortened V by 2 bases and J by 7 bases, and 9 bases separated the two germline ends. This CDR3 spans 13 amino acids. The V gene's germline CDR1 is SGHNT and CDR2 YYREEE (reference sequence). The CDR3 sequence is CASSFGGNGELFF. The CDR3 coding sequence is TGTGCCAGCAGCTTCGGGGGAAACGGGGAGCTGTTTTTT.

Here the CDR3 reads CASSQDPTGHGGYTF. The CDR3 DNA follows: TGCGCCAGCAGCCAAGATCCCACCGGTCACGGAGGCTACACCTTC. V gene TRBV4-3 combines with J gene TRBJ1-2, with D unclear. Germline values: CDR1 LGHNA, CDR2 YSLEER. The CDR3 sequence is 15 residues long. The V end was cut by 0 bases, the J end by 8 bases, with 16 bases between.

The V and J genes are TRBV27 and TRBJ2-5, with TRBD2 matching 8 bases. Germline CDR1 is MNHEY and CDR2 is SMNVEV (reference sequence). The CDR3 consists of 17 residues. J gave up 2 bases and V 1 base, and 9 bases lay outside the gene matches. The CDR3 DNA sequence: TGTGCCAGCAGTTTATACCCTTTAGCGGGGTCACAAGAGACCCAGTACTTC. Its translation: CASSLYPLAGSQETQYF.

The rearrangement links TRBV11-2 to TRBJ1-1, with TRBD1 identical over 8 bases. V trimming: 5 bases; J trimming: 1 base; junction bases outside the gene matches: 6. Germline V gives CDR1 SGHAT, CDR2 FQNNGV. This CDR3 region has 15 residues. The CDR3 protein is CASSGTGGPNTEAFF. CDR3 nucleotide sequence: TGTGCCAGCAGCGGCACAGGGGGTCCGAACACTGAAGCTTTCTTT.